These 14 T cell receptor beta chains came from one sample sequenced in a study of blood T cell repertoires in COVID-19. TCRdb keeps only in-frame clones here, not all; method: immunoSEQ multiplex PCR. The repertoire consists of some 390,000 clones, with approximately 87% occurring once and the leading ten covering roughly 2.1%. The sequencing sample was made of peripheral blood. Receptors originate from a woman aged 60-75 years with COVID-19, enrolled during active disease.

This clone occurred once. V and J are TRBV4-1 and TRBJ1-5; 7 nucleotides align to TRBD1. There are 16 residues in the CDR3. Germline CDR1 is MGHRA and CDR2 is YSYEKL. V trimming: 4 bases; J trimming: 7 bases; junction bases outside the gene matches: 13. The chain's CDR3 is CASSLLGQVGAQPQHF. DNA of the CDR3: TGCGCCAGCAGCCTCCTCGGACAGGTGGGAGCCCAGCCCCAGCATTTT.

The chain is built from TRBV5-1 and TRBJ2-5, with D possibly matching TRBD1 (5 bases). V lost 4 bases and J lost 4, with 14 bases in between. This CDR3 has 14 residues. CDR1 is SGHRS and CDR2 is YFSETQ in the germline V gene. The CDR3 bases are TGCGCCAGCAGCCCGGACACCCCGGGAGAGACCCAGTACTTC. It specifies CASSPDTPGETQYF.

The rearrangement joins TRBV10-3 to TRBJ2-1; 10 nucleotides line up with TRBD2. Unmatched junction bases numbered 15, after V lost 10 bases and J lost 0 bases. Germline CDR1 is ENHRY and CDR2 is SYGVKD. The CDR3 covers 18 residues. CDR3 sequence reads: CATTPGLALRSSYNEQFF. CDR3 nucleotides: TGTGCCACCACCCCGGGACTAGCGCTTCGAAGCTCCTACAATGAGCAGTTCTTC.

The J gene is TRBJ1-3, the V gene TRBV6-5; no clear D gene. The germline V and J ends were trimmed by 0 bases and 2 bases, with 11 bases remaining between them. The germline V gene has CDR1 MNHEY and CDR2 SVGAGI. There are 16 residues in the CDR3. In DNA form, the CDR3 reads TGTGCCAGCAGTTACTCGAGAGGGTTCGCTGGAAACACCATATATTTT. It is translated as CASSYSRGFAGNTIYF.

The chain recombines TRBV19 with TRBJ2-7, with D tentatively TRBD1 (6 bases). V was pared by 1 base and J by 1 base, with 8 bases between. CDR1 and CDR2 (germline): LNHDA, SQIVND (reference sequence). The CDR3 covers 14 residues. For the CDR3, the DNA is TGTGCCAGTAGTATAGGAGGACAGTCCTACGAGCAGTACTTC. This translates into CASSIGGQSYEQYF.

Here the CDR3 DNA reads TGTGCCAGCAGCCAAGTAGAGGGGAGGGCTAACACTGAAGCTTTCTTT. Encoded protein: CASSQVEGRANTEAFF. V usage is TRBV14 and J usage is TRBJ1-1, with D possibly TRBD1 on 5 matching bases. CDR1 is SGHDN and CDR2 is FVKESK in the germline V gene. This CDR3 is built from 16 residues. Deletions cut 1 base from V and 2 bases from J, with 14 bases between.

The CDR3 region has the DNA TGTGCCAGCAAGGGGCCGAACACCGGGGAGCTGTTTTTT. Its translation is CASKGPNTGELFF. The V gene is TRBV28, the J gene TRBJ2-2; D may be TRBD1 (5 bases). CDR1 and CDR2 (germline): MDHEN, SYDVKM. V was trimmed by 7 bases and J by 0 bases, leaving 6 bases between them. The CDR3 has 13 amino acids.

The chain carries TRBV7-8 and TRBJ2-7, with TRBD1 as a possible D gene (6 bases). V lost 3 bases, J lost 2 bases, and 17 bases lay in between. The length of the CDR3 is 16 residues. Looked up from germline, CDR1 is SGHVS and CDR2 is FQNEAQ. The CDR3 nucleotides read TGTGCCAGCAGCTTGGGACAAATCGGCCTACCCTACGAGCAGTACTTC. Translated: CASSLGQIGLPYEQYF. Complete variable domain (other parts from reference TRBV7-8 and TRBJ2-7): GAGVSQSPRYKVAKRGQDVALRCDPISGHVSLFWYQQALGQGPEFLTYFQNEAQLDKSGLPSDRFFAERPEGSVSTLKIQRTQQEDSAVYLCASSLGQIGLPYEQYFGPGTRLTVT.

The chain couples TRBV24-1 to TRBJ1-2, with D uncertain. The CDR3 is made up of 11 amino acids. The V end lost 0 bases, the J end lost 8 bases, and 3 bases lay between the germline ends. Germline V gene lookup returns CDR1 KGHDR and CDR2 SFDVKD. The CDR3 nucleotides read TGTGCCACCAGTGATTTGCAAGGCTACACCTTC. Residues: CATSDLQGYTF.

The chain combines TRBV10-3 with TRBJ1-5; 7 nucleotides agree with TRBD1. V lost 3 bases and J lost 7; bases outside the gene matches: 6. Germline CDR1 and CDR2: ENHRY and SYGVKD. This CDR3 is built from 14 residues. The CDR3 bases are TGTGCCATCAGTGATCAGGGGGTTGGCCAGCCCCAGCATTTT. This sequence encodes CAISDQGVGQPQHF.

The CDR3 protein is CAWRRTTPGDEQYF. The CDR3 DNA reads as TGTGCCTGGAGGAGGACCACCCCGGGGGACGAGCAGTACTTC. This chain connects TRBV30 to TRBJ2-7; D may be TRBD2 (6 bases). From germline, CDR1 is GTSNPN and CDR2 SVGIG (reference sequence). The CDR3 runs to 14 residues. V gave up 3 bases and J gave up 5 bases, with 17 bases separating them.

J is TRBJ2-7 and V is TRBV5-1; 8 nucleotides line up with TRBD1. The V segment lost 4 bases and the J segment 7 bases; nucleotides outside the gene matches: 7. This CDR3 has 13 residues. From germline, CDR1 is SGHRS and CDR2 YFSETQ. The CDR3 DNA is TGCGCCAGCAGCGCTGGGACAGGCAATGAGCAGTACTTC. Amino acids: CASSAGTGNEQYF.

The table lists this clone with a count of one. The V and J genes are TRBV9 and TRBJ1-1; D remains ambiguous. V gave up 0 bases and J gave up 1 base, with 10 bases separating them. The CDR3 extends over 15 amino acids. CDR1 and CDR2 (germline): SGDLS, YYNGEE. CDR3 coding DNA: TGTGCCAGCAGCGTAGTGGGCAGCCAGAACACTGAAGCTTTCTTT. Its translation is CASSVVGSQNTEAFF.

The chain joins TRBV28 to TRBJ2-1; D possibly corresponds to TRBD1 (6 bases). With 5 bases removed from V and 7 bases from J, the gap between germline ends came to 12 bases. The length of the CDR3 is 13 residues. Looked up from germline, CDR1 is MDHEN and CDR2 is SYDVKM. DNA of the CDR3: TGTGCCAGCAGTGGTAGACAGGCTAATGAGCAGTTCTTC. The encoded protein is CASSGRQANEQFF.